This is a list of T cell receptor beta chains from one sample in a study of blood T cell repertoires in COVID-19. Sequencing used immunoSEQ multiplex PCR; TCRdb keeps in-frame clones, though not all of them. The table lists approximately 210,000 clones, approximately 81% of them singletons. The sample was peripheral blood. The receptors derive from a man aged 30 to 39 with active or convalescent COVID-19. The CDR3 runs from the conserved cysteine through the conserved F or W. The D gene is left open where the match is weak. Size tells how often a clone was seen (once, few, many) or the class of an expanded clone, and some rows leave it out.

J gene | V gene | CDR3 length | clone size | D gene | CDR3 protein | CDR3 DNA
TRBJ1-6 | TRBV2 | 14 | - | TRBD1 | CASRGPGGRAPLHF | TGTGCCAGCAGAGGCCCAGGGGGCCGAGCACCCCTCCACTTT
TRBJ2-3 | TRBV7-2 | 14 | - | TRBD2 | CASSPGTSGDTQYF | TGTGCCAGCAGCCCCGGGACTAGTGGAGATACGCAGTATTTT
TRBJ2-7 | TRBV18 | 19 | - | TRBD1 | CASSHHNIRDRVSSYEQYF | TGTGCCAGCTCACATCACAACATCCGGGACAGGGTTAGCTCCTACGAGCAGTACTTC
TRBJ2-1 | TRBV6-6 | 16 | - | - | CASSYSSTGSYNEQFF | TGTGCCAGCAGTTACTCGTCTACCGGCTCCTACAATGAGCAGTTCTTC
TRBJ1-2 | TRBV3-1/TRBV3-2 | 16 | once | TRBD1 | CASTHYDRGSDYGYTF | TGTGCCAGCACCCACTACGACAGGGGATCGGACTATGGCTACACCTTC
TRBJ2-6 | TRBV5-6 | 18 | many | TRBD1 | CASSLWAGGYSGANVLTF | TGTGCCAGCAGCTTGTGGGCAGGGGGATACTCTGGGGCCAACGTCCTGACTTTC
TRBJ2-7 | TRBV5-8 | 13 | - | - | CASSIDSLNEQYF | TGTGCCAGCAGCATCGATAGTCTCAACGAGCAGTACTTC
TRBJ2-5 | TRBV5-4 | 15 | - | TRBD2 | CASSSPGLAAETQYF | TGTGCCAGCAGTTCGCCGGGACTAGCTGCAGAGACCCAGTACTTC
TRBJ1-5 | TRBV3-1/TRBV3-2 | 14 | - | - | CASSQDWGGQPQHF | TGTGCCAGCAGCCAAGATTGGGGGGGACAGCCCCAGCATTTT
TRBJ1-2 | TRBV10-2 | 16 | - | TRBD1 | CASLPPGTGPSYGYTF | TGCGCCAGCTTACCCCCAGGGACAGGACCCTCCTATGGCTACACCTTC
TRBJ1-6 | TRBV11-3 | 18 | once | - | CASSLSPKGAAHNSPLHF | TGTGCCAGCAGCTTATCCCCTAAAGGGGCGGCTCATAATTCACCCCTCCACTTT
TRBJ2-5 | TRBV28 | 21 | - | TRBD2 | CASSRDIPGLAGVTAQETQYF | TGTGCCAGCAGTCGGGACATACCGGGACTAGCGGGAGTTACCGCCCAAGAGACCCAGTACTTC
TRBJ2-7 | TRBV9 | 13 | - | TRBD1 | CASSVTGTYEQYF | TGTGCCAGCAGCGTGACAGGGACGTACGAGCAGTACTTC
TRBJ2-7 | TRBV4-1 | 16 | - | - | CASSQGGLLSSYEQYF | TGCGCCAGCAGCCAAGGGGGACTTCTGAGCTCCTACGAGCAGTACTTC
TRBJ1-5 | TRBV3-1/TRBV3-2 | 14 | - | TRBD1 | CASSPGTGHQPQHF | TGTGCCAGCAGCCCCGGGACAGGGCATCAGCCCCAGCATTTT
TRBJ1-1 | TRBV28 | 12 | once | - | CASTSWGQQAFF | TGTGCCAGCACCTCCTGGGGGCAGCAAGCTTTCTTT
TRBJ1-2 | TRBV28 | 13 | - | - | CASSRTRIYGYTF | TGTGCCAGCAGTCGGACACGGATATATGGCTACACCTTC
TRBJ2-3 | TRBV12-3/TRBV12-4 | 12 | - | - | CASRDSTDTQYF | TGTGCCAGCAGGGACTCCACAGATACGCAGTATTTT
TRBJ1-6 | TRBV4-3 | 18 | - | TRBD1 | CASSRDSGQGVGNSPLHF | TGCGCCAGCAGCCGAGACTCAGGACAGGGGGTAGGCAATTCACCCCTCCACTTT
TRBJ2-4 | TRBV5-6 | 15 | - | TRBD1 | CASSSGQGLSGIQYF | TGTGCCAGCAGCTCCGGACAGGGGCTGTCGGGCATTCAGTACTTC
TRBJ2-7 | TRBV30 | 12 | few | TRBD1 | CASWTGGSEQYF | TGTGCCTCCTGGACAGGGGGCTCCGAGCAGTACTTC
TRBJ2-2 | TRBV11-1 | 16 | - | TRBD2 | CASSSAGLVNTGELFF | TGTGCCAGCAGCTCCGCGGGACTAGTGAACACCGGGGAGCTGTTTTTT
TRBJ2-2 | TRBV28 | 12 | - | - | CASSSSIRELFF | TGTGCCAGCAGTTCAAGCATCAGGGAGCTGTTTTTT
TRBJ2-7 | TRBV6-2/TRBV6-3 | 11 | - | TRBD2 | CASSPLAEQYF | TGTGCCAGCAGTCCACTAGCGGAGCAGTACTTC
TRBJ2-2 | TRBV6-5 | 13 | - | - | CASMELASGELFF | TGTGCCAGCATGGAACTAGCATCCGGGGAGCTGTTTTTT
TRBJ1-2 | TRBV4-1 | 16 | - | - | CASSPGRQATPYGYTF | TGCGCCAGCAGCCCGGGAAGACAGGCTACCCCCTATGGCTACACCTTC
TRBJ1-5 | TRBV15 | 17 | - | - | CATSREAGVYSNQPQHF | TGTGCCACCAGCAGAGAGGCGGGGGTCTATAGCAATCAGCCCCAGCATTTT
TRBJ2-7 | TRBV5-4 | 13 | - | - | CASSPGRSYEQYF | TGTGCCAGCAGCCCGGGGAGGTCCTACGAGCAGTACTTC
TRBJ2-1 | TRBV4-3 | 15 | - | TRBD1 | CASSPGTGSYNEQFF | TGCGCCAGCAGCCCCGGGACAGGCTCCTACAATGAGCAGTTCTTC
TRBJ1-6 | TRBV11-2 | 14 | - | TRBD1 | CASSLDRGRSPLHF | TGTGCCAGCAGCTTAGATAGGGGGCGTTCACCCCTCCACTTT
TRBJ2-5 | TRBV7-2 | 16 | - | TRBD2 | CASSSPTVRGGETQYF | TGTGCCAGCAGCTCCCCGACCGTAAGGGGAGGGGAGACCCAGTACTTC
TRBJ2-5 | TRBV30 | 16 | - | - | CAWSVFGTPAAETQYF | TGTGCCTGGAGTGTATTTGGGACTCCGGCGGCCGAGACCCAGTACTTC
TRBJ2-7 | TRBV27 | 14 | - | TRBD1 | CASSLRQGAGEQYF | TGTGCCAGCAGTTTACGGCAGGGGGCCGGCGAGCAGTACTTC
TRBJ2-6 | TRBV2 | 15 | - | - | CASMSYSSGANVLTF | TGTGCCAGCATGTCGTACTCCTCTGGGGCCAACGTCCTGACTTTC
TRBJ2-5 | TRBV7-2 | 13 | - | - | CASSLGSVETQYF | TGTGCCAGCAGCTTAGGGAGTGTAGAGACCCAGTACTTC
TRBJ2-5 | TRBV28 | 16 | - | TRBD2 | CASLNAGLAGEETQYF | TGTGCCAGCCTAAACGCGGGGCTAGCGGGGGAAGAGACCCAGTACTTC
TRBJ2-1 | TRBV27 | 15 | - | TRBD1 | CASSPGQGGPREQFF | TGTGCCAGCAGCCCCGGACAGGGGGGCCCCCGGGAGCAGTTCTTC
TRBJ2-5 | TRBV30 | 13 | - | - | CAWSRTNPETQYF | TGTGCCTGGTCCAGGACTAACCCGGAGACCCAGTACTTC
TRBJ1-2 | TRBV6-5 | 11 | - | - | CASSSGKGYTF | TGTGCCAGCTCATCGGGGAAGGGCTACACCTTC
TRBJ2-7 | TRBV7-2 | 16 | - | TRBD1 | CASSGGQGRRVDEQYF | TGTGCCAGCAGCGGCGGACAGGGAAGAAGGGTCGACGAGCAGTACTTC
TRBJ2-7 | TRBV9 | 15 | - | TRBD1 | CASSPQTGEPYEQYF | TGTGCCAGCAGCCCTCAGACAGGGGAGCCCTACGAGCAGTACTTC
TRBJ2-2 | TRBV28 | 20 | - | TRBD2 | CASSLLPWFSGGHNTGELFF | TGTGCCAGCAGCCTCCTACCTTGGTTTAGCGGGGGCCACAACACCGGGGAGCTGTTTTTT
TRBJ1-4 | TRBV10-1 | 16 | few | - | CASSDPRGGVSEKLFF | TGCGCCAGCAGTGACCCTCGGGGGGGGGTTAGTGAAAAACTGTTTTTT
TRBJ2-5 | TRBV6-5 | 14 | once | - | CASSYGQGIETQYF | TGTGCCAGCAGTTACGGGCAGGGCATCGAGACCCAGTACTTC
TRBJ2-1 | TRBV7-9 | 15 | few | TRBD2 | CASSLRASGSNEQFF | TGTGCCAGCAGCTTAAGGGCTAGCGGGAGCAATGAGCAGTTCTTC
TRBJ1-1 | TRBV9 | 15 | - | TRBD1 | CASSVEGARVTEAFF | TGTGCCAGCAGCGTAGAGGGGGCGCGGGTCACTGAAGCTTTCTTT
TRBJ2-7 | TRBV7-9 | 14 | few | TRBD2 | CASSPRTSHYEQYF | TGTGCCAGCAGCCCGAGGACTAGCCACTACGAGCAGTACTTC
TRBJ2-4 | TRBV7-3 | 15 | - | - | CASSSGFSSKNIQYF | TGTGCCAGCAGCTCCGGCTTTAGCAGCAAAAACATTCAGTACTTC
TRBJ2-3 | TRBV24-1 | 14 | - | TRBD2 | CATGLAGTTDTQYF | TGTGCCACCGGGCTAGCGGGAACCACAGATACGCAGTATTTT